Listed below are T cell receptor beta chains from one sample, sequenced in a study of blood T cell repertoires in COVID-19. Assay: immunoSEQ multiplex PCR; the TCRdb copy retains only in-frame clones and omits some. The repertoire holds roughly 150,000 clones, with about 90% as singletons. The sample taken for sequencing was peripheral blood. The source is a man aged 55 to 70 with acute or convalescent COVID-19. Each CDR3 is given with its conserved first and last residue.

v_call cdr3_aa
TRBV27 CASSRGTAAKNIQYF
TRBV3-1/TRBV3-2 CASSQLTGTGLAGYTF
TRBV3-1/TRBV3-2 CASSPPPRQGANTGELFF
TRBV11-2 CASSFTGNSNQPQHF
TRBV12-3/TRBV12-4 CASRTTGVYEQYF
TRBV7-3 CASSAEAVSSYNEQFF
TRBV7-9 CASSQDRVGEKLFF
TRBV6-2/TRBV6-3 CASSKGDRGRFQPQHF
TRBV12-5 CASGLGEGTEAFF
TRBV5-4 CASSLNTGQGGKLFF
TRBV6-5 CASRDRGSYGYTF
TRBV9 CASSVEGQGEQFF
TRBV19 CASRLAGGLTDTQYF
TRBV7-2 CASSMDRSSYNEQFF
TRBV7-9 CASSLGTAYGYTF
TRBV28 CASSSRGAFIYGYTF
TRBV3-1/TRBV3-2 CASSPTVGGGYEQYF
TRBV20-1 CSASDFAGGPQTQYF
TRBV6-5 CASSPLGSNYGYTF
TRBV19 CASSVTGVRSGELFF
TRBV3-1/TRBV3-2 CASSPKLSPSNQPQHF
TRBV24-1 CATSDSSGGPSYEQYF
TRBV10-3 CAIGAGGSNQPQHF
TRBV5-6 CASSSRQARGYGYTF
TRBV4-3 CASSQNRGEQAFF
TRBV27 CASSLSPGIGGANVLTF